This TCR beta chain was found in a study of metastatic and nonmetastatic thyroid tumors. Whole-study context: Both malignant and benign thyroid patients supplied peripheral blood and tumor or nodule tissue samples, across which the repertoires of these patients were then compared.

This CDR3 contains 13 residues. The V gene lost 2 bases and the J gene lost 3 bases, with 9 bases spanning the gap. Germline CDR1 DFQATT, CDR2 SNEGSKA (reference sequence). Remarks on this clone: The antigen remains undetermined.

Using MiXCR, TCRdb re-called clones from the PCR reads. This sample has 30,000 to 35,000 clones, with approximately 31% found just once. No patient received treatment before thyroid surgery. Study-level points and caveats: The study reportedly found significantly higher TCR beta diversity in malignant thyroid tumors than benign nodules, in blood and tumor.

This TCR derives from a female donor with papillary thyroid cancer or a benign thyroid nodule (not recorded which). Some clones in this sample may be carry-over from other donors' samples. Source material: blood. The V gene is TRBV20-1, the J gene TRBJ2-3; perhaps TRBD2 as D (6 bases). The CDR3 loop is CSARFGGTDTQYF. CDR3 nucleotide sequence: TGCAGTGCTAGATTTGGGGGGACAGATACGCAGTATTTT.